This TCR beta chain was documented in a study of naive and memory T cell subsets. Whole blood, roughly 2.6 ml, came from adult healthy volunteers. At least ten counts were recorded for this clonotype. Blood and skin TCR RNA was reverse transcribed with alpha and beta constant primers. TCRdb analysed the 5' RACE reads with MiXCR anew, one entry per CDR3 protein. The sample has 20,000 to 25,000 distinct CDR3 sequences; around 4% are singletons. The receptor was derived from a male donor in good health.

The CDR3 coding sequence is TGTGCCAGCAGTGGCCCAGGGCTCGGCACAGATACGCAGTATTTT. This translates into CASSGPGLGTDTQYF. V usage is TRBV25-1 and J usage is TRBJ2-3; TRBD1 is a possible D gene (5 bases). CDR1 and CDR2 from the germline V gene are MGHDK and SYGVNS. The V end was cut by 4 bases, the J end by 1 base, with 12 bases between. The CDR3 is made up of 15 amino acids. Looking up the rest from reference TRBV25-1 and TRBJ2-3 gives the full variable domain: EADIYQTPRYLVIGTGKKITLECSQTMGHDKMYWYQQDPGMELHLIHYSYGVNSTEKGDLSSESTVSRIRTEHFPLTLESARPSHTSQYLCASSGPGLGTDTQYFGPGTRLTVL.